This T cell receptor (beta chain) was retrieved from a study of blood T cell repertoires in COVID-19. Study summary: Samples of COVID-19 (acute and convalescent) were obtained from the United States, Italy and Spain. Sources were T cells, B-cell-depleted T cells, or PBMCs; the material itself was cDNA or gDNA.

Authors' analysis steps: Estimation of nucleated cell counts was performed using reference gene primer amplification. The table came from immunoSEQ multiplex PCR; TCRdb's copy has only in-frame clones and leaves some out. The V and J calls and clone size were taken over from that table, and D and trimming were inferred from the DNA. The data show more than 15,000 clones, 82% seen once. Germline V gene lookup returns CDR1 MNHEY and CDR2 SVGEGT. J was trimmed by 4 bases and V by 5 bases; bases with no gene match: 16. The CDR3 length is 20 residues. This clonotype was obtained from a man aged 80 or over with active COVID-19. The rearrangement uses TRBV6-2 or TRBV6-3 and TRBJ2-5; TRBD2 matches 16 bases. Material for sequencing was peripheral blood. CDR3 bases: TGTGCCAGCAGTACAGACCTAGGGACTAGCGGGAGGGCCGAGCGAGAGACCCAGTACTTC. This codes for CASSTDLGTSGRAERETQYF.